These 5 T cell receptor beta chains originate from one sample sequenced in a study of long-term antiretroviral therapy in people with HIV. The run of the v3.0 immunoSEQ assay was at survey level. Some clones are missing from TCRdb's copy, which holds only in-frame ones; the method was immunoSEQ multiplex PCR. The sample consists of 25,000 to 35,000 clones, roughly three quarters of them appearing once. Sample: unsorted PBMCs, taken 3.1 years after starting antiretroviral therapy. The receptor source for this set is a woman aged 50 to 60 with HIV.

The chain uses TRBV6-4 and TRBJ2-3; weak D call: TRBD1 (6 bases). The CDR3 totals 14 residues. Trimming removed 5 bases from V and 2 bases from J, with 11 bases in between. Germline values: CDR1 MRHNA, CDR2 SNTAGT. CDR3 residues: CASSLTGYTDTQYF. CDR3 DNA: TGTGCCAGCAGTCTGACAGGTTACACAGATACGCAGTATTTT.

This chain connects TRBV4-1 to TRBJ1-2, with a weak D call TRBD1 (6 bases). CDR3 length: 16 amino acids. Germline CDR1 and CDR2: MGHRA and YSYEKL. V was clipped by 0 bases and J by 4 bases, with 15 bases between them. CDR3 in amino acids: CASSQEGGSGPYGYTF. The CDR3 nucleotides are TGCGCCAGCAGCCAAGAGGGGGGCTCCGGACCCTATGGCTACACCTTC.

This rearrangement joins TRBV6-6 to TRBJ1-4, with 7 nucleotides matching TRBD1. The CDR3 is 15 amino acids. Trimming removed 8 bases from V and 4 bases from J; junction bases left unmatched: 10. CDR1 and CDR2 (germline): MNHNY, SVGAGI (reference sequence). CDR3 bases: TGTGCCAGCGGAGGCCGGGACAGACTTAATGAAAAACTGTTTTTT. This codes for CASGGRDRLNEKLFF.

This clone was counted a single time. The chain joins TRBV7-9 to TRBJ2-3, with D possibly matching TRBD1 (7 bases). The CDR3 loop spans 17 amino acids. Germline values: CDR1 SEHNR, CDR2 FQNEAQ (reference sequence). V lost 3 bases and J 0 bases, leaving 16 bases between the germline ends. Here the CDR3 DNA reads TGTGCCAGCAGCTTCTCACGGGACAGCGGGAGCACAGATACGCAGTATTTT. Translated: CASSFSRDSGSTDTQYF.

V gene TRBV6-5 combines with J gene TRBJ1-5; TRBD1 is a possible D gene (5 bases). The CDR3 has 13 amino acids. Between the trimmed V and J ends, which lost 5 bases and 3 bases, there was a span of 8 bases. CDR1 is MNHEY and CDR2 is SVGAGI in the germline V gene. The chain's CDR3 is CASSRGFNQPQHF. In DNA form, the CDR3 reads TGTGCCAGCAGTCGGGGCTTCAATCAGCCCCAGCATTTT.